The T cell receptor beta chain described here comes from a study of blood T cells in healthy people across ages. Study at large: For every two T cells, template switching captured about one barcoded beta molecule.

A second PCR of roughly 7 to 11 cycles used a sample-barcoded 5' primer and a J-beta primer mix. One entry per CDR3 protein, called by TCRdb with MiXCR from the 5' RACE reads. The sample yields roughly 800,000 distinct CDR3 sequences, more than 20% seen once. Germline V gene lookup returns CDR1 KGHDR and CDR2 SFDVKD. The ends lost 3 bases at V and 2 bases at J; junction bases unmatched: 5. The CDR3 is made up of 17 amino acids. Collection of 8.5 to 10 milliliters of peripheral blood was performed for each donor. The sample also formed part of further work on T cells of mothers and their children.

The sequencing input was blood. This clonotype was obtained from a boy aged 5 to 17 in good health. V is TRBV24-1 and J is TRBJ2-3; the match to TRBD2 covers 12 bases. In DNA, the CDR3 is TGTGCCACCAGTGATCCGGGGACTAGCGGGTTCACAGATACGCAGTATTTT. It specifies CATSDPGTSGFTDTQYF.